The sequence of this T cell receptor beta chain was determined in a study of T cell changes during pregnancy in multiple sclerosis. Some clones are missing from TCRdb's copy, which holds only in-frame ones; the method was immunoSEQ multiplex PCR. The sample lists about 110,000 clones, roughly nine tenths seen once, with 1.6% in the top ten. This clone showed up just once. Trimming left V 8 bases short and J 3 bases short, with 17 bases between. The CDR3 has 15 amino acids. Germline values: CDR1 MDHEN, CDR2 SYDVKM. The sample was peripheral blood, taken before pregnancy. This TCR derives from a female donor with multiple sclerosis, enrolled in a pregnancy study. This chain uses TRBV28 with TRBJ1-5; possibly TRBD1 for D (6 bases). As DNA, the CDR3 is TGTGCCAGCCGATTCACGGACAGCCACAATCAGCCCCAGCATTTT. It specifies CASRFTDSHNQPQHF.